What follows describes a single T cell receptor (beta chain). Its cognate antigen has yet to be identified. Within one base of it there is no much larger clone, and no base qualities were kept. TCRbeta CDR3 regions were amplified from genomic DNA by means of the immunoSEQ Assay, a bias-controlled multiplex PCR. In the authors' own workflow: The number of nucleated cells in each sample was estimated by amplification of reference gene primers within the assay. To quantify the absolute abundance of each unique TCRbeta CDR3 rearrangement, sequence reads were collapsed and filtered. For each sample, productive Simpson clonality was calculated as the square root of Simpson's diversity index across productive rearrangements. The table comes from immuneACCESS by way of TCRdb, which keeps in-frame sequences with V and J called. Part of the clones is missing from these tables; in studies checked, under half for an unresolved V gene and the rest for unknown reasons. V and J calls and clone size are as listed in that table; D and trimming were resolved from the DNA. This sample gives some 270,000 clones in total; about 90% of them show up just once. The ten largest clonotypes hold around 3.1% of the sample.

This record comes from a study of blood T cell repertoires in COVID-19 (dated by TCRdb to 2020 to 2021). Some background on the complete study: The collaborator samples originated in the United States, Italy and Spain and spanned the acute and convalescent phases of COVID-19. The material from the prospective study consisted of cDNA or gDNA derived from T cells, B-cell-depleted T cells, or PBMCs. Deeply sampled blood TCRbeta repertoires from subjects exposed to, actively infected with, or recovered from COVID-19 were included in the dataset. A freely available public database, intended as a resource for researchers studying the immune response to SARS-CoV-2, is where the repertoires were released. Samples were obtained from the ongoing ImmuneRACE study (first 160 participants) and from some 1,300 subjects provided by 6 global collaborators. A de-identified subject ID, COVID-19 status, age in years and sex were almost always included in the sample metadata. HLA class I and class II types, where available, came from metadata supplied by the sample provider rather than from assay-based typing. The research as a whole found: How much clinical and demographic metadata was included differed by source and by participant, and the metadata was provided uncurated.

The CDR3 spans 19 residues, from the cysteine through the phenylalanine. This entry keeps only the CDR3 DNA: 57 bases, framed from base 1. The germline V gene (reference sequence) supplies CDR1 LGHDT and CDR2 YNNKEL. V lost 4 bases and J lost 4 bases; the stretch between them is 25 bases long. In the prospective study, participants were roughly 18 to 95 years old, resided in 24 geographic areas of the United States, and were enrolled through a virtual design. Cohort assignment in the prospective study relied on participant-reported clinical history from a screening survey and a study questionnaire. Exposed participants had been in contact with someone with a PCR-confirmed or clinician-diagnosed COVID-19 case within 2 weeks of study entry. In the prospective study, whole blood, serum and a nasopharyngeal or oropharyngeal swab were collected from each participant by mobile phlebotomists. Additional blood draws and questionnaires over an approximately 2-month period could optionally be provided by prospective study participants. Before DNA extraction, blood samples from the prospective study were shipped at room temperature or frozen.

The chain is assembled from TRBV3-1 (or the pseudogene TRBV3-2) and TRBJ2-2, with TRBD2 tentatively as D gene (6 bases match). Sequencing was performed on PBMCs or T cells enriched from blood (not recorded which). The sequence was obtained from a woman aged 40 to 49 who had been exposed to COVID-19. The DNA sequence is TGTGCCAGCAGCCCCTGGGGGGAGAGTCCGGGCTGGAGCACCGGGGAGCTGTTTTTT. It translates to CASSPWGESPGWSTGELFF.